The rows below give T cell receptor beta chains drawn from one sample of a study of CD8+CD57+ T cells in acquired aplastic anemia. Each CDR3 protein gets one entry after TCRdb re-called the reads with MiXCR. Of about 160,000 distinct CDR3 sequences listed, around half are singletons. Sequencing was carried out using sorted CD4+, CD8+, or CD8+CD57+ T cells (not recorded which) from PBMCs. These receptors originate from a human donor with aplastic anemia. CDR3s include the opening cysteine and the closing phenylalanine or tryptophan. The D gene is left open where the match is weak. Size tells how often a clone was seen (once, few, many) or the class of an expanded clone, and some rows leave it out.

clone_size | j_call | v_call | d_call | cdr3_aa | cdr3_nt
NA | TRBJ1-5 | TRBV24-1 | NA | CATLGGSGDQPQHF | TGTGCCACCCTCGGGGGGTCAGGGGATCAGCCCCAGCATTTT
NA | TRBJ2-7 | TRBV2 | TRBD1 | CASSEAGTGRSEQYF | TGTGCCAGCAGTGAAGCCGGGACAGGGAGGAGCGAGCAGTACTTC
medium-sized | TRBJ2-7 | TRBV2 | NA | CASKVSLAHEQYF | TGTGCCAGCAAGGTCTCCCTAGCCCACGAGCAGTACTTC
NA | TRBJ1-2 | TRBV7-2 | NA | CASSLFGWGYTF | TGTGCCAGCAGCTTATTTGGGTGGGGCTACACCTTC
NA | TRBJ2-1 | TRBV2 | NA | CASSAQSYNEQFF | TGTGCCAGCAGTGCCCAGTCCTACAATGAGCAGTTCTTC
NA | TRBJ2-2 | TRBV9 | TRBD1 | CASSSTGTVDTGELFF | TGTGCCAGCAGCTCCACCGGGACAGTCGACACCGGGGAGCTGTTTTTT
NA | TRBJ1-4 | TRBV28 | NA | CASGEEKLFF | TGTGCCAGCGGGGAAGAAAAACTGTTTTTT
NA | TRBJ2-7 | TRBV2 | NA | CASRGIHEQYF | TGTGCCAGCAGGGGGATCCACGAGCAGTACTTC
many | TRBJ2-1 | TRBV20-1 | TRBD2 | CSAPQPSGSLNEQFF | TGCAGTGCCCCCCAGCCTAGCGGGAGTTTAAATGAGCAGTTCTTC
NA | TRBJ2-7 | TRBV10-1 | NA | CATPRRRGIPFYEQYF | TGCGCCACTCCTAGGCGACGGGGGATACCCTTCTACGAGCAGTACTTC
NA | TRBJ1-2 | TRBV24-1 | TRBD1 | CATSDGTGGSYGYTF | TGTGCCACCAGTGATGGAACAGGGGGGTCCTATGGCTACACCTTC
few | TRBJ1-1 | TRBV6-6 | NA | CASSYMAMRDTEAFF | TGTGCCAGCAGTTACATGGCCATGAGGGACACTGAAGCTTTCTTT
many | TRBJ2-7 | TRBV20-1 | TRBD2 | CSAPLAGEGEQYF | TGCAGTGCGCCCCTAGCGGGAGAAGGCGAGCAGTACTTC
many | TRBJ1-5 | TRBV6-5 | NA | CASSFGRGWQPQHF | TGTGCCAGCAGTTTCGGGAGGGGTTGGCAGCCCCAGCATTTT
NA | TRBJ2-5 | TRBV15 | TRBD2 | CATSGGGLAAETQYF | TGTGCCACCAGCGGGGGGGGACTAGCGGCTGAAACCCAGTACTTC
NA | TRBJ1-6 | TRBV15 | TRBD1 | CASSESAGQANSPLHF | TGTGCCAGCAGTGAGTCCGCGGGACAGGCGAATTCACCCCTCCACTTT
many | TRBJ1-4 | TRBV6-6 | NA | CASSYDVGSEEKLFF | TGTGCCAGCAGTTACGATGTGGGTTCGGAAGAAAAACTGTTTTTT
few | TRBJ2-1 | TRBV10-2 | TRBD2 | CASRRTSGAPNNEQFF | TGCGCCAGCAGACGGACTAGCGGGGCCCCCAACAATGAGCAGTTCTTC
many | TRBJ1-1 | TRBV12-5 | NA | CASGLVMNTEAFF | TGTGCTAGTGGTTTAGTTATGAACACTGAAGCTTTCTTT
many | TRBJ2-1 | TRBV9 | NA | CASSVDGRLEIGNEQFF | TGTGCCAGCAGCGTCGACGGGAGACTAGAGATTGGGAATGAGCAGTTCTTC
NA | TRBJ2-7 | TRBV24-1 | TRBD2 | CATSDSRGSRPDEQYF | TGTGCCACCAGTGATTCTCGCGGGAGTAGGCCAGACGAGCAGTACTTC